The TCR beta chain under discussion was sequenced for a study of shared clonotypes between healthy human individuals (TCRdb year 2020). For context, the study as a whole: A few men and a couple of women, aged 18 to 49 years, made up the cohort. For each donor, CD4 naive and CD4 memory were each run on three plates, CD8 naive on two plates, and CD8 memory on one plate. Each donor's leukapheresis produced roughly between roughly 0.85 and 10 billion PBMCs. Different laboratories and diverse techniques were used to prepare libraries and sequence TCR repertoires, to increase sequencing depth and limit assay-specific biases. To estimate repertoire size and how much clonotypes are shared between individuals, the study performed deep sequencing of blood TCR repertoires from a handful of healthy adults. The full study reports these points: Larger estimated clonotype richness was generally found for naive subsets than for memory subsets. Pairwise subsampling indicated that sequencing depth was expected to affect the degree of clonotype sharing among donors. The genetic and exposure-history diversity represented was limited by the small number of donors. Incomplete sequencing was indicated by rarefaction of sorted-subset datasets, despite the large sequencing depth. Only blood was sampled, and tissue TCR repertoires likely differ from those in blood. Clonotypes shared by all four sorted-subset donors showed higher generation probabilities than non-shared clonotypes. When several donors were compared, the shared fraction of clonotypes was roughly 5% for naive CD4, 3.5% to 4% for naive CD8, 2% to 2.5% for memory CD4, and 0.4% for memory CD8.

Using the deep immunoSEQ assay, TCR CDR3 regions were amplified from genomic DNA by multiplex PCR. Genomic DNA extracted from each cell subset was distributed evenly over all wells of several immunoSEQ 96-well plates, and each plate served as one replicate. For sorted subsets, each replicate PCR was loaded with about 200 ng genomic DNA, equivalent to 30,000 to 35,000 T cell genomes. The purified libraries were quantified using a Qubit 3.0 fluorometer, sized with a Bioanalyzer 2100, and then quantified again using the KAPA Library Quantification kit. Each immunoSEQ 96-well plate was sequenced on its own single-read 150-cycle Illumina NextSeq 550 flow cell. Processing in the source paper ran as follows. Because only junctional sequences without quality scores were contained in the immunoSEQ output, filtering matching that applied to full-length reads could not be performed. Sequences were annotated with PyIR, a Python wrapper for IgBLAST v1.9, and V/J genes and CDR3 were assigned using IMGT germline references. Reads were removed for weak V/J assignments (E-value above 1e-6), missing CDR3, stop codons, out-of-frame junctions, or ambiguous translated residues. A V3J clonotype was defined by an identical inferred V gene, J gene, and CDR3 amino acid sequence. Percentage overlap between repertoires was computed as shared unique clonotypes divided by the size of the smaller repertoire. Richness of each repertoire was evaluated using RTK rarefaction, the Chao1 estimator, and Recon v2.1 estimates of unobserved clonotypes. OLGA was used to compute generation probabilities for all TCRbeta clonotypes that the gDNA method yielded from a handful of donors. TCRdb's version of the immuneACCESS table is confined to in-frame rearrangements and falls short of the full clone set. An unresolved V gene accounts for under half of the shortfall where checked; the remainder is of unknown origin. D and trimming were read from the DNA, whereas the V and J calls and clone size are those reported in that table. The sample profile shows about 2,100,000 clones; under 95% of them were found once. The ten largest clones add up to 1.5% to 2% of the sample.

Unmatched junction bases come to 8, with V trimmed by 0 bases and J by 5 bases. Sequences LGHNT (CDR1) and FRNRAP (CDR2) are obtained from the germline V gene. Measured from the cysteine to the phenylalanine, the CDR3 is 16 residues long. Just the 48-base CDR3 DNA is kept, in frame starting at base 1. CD8 naive samples consisted of CD45RO-negative cells that were positively selected for CCR7, yielding a CD45RA+CCR7+ population without TemRA cells. The donors were healthy, HIV-negative adults who had no recently reported acute infections or vaccinations. All donors were Caucasian adults living in Nashville, Tennessee, USA. Blood was collected by leukapheresis, and PBMCs were isolated by Ficoll-Histopaque density gradient centrifugation and then cryopreserved in liquid nitrogen vapor phase. Purity and quantity of every magnetically sorted T cell population were checked by analytical flow cytometry. Genomic DNA was isolated from each sorted fraction and quantified by UV absorbance on a Nanodrop 2000c.

With respect to this clone: Which antigen it targets is not known. Base-call qualities are not available, and no considerably larger clone is one nucleotide away.

The material sequenced was naive CD8+ T cells from PBMCs. The meaning of the sample's cell subset or site label: CD45RA+CCR7+. This sequence was found in a man between 18 and 29 years old in good health. Some clones in this sample may be carry-over from other donors' samples. The chain is assembled from TRBV12-5 and TRBJ1-2; TRBD1 lines up with 8 middle nucleotides. The nucleotide sequence reads TGTGCTAGTGGTTTGGTACGAGCAGGACAGGGATATGGCTACACCTTC. It is translated as CASGLVRAGQGYGYTF.